This passage covers 3 T cell receptor beta chains from one sample sequenced in a study of beta chain features in type 1 diabetes. Every bit of the isolated RNA underwent reverse transcription, so sequencing read expressed TCRB transcripts. TCRdb's table, derived via immunoSEQ multiplex PCR, lists solely in-frame clones and lacks some. The sample yields under 800,000 clones, less than 20% seen once. The sequencing input was naive CD4+ T cells from blood. These TCRs come from a man between 18 and 35 years old in good health.

This clone has only a few counts. J is TRBJ2-1 and V is TRBV2, with 7 bases fitting TRBD2. Trimming at V came to 3 bases and at J to 6 bases, leaving 2 bases not matched to a gene. This CDR3 is 13 amino acids long. CDR1 and CDR2 (germline): SNHLY, FYNNEI. The DNA for the CDR3 is TGTGCCAGCAGTGAGGTAGCGGGCAATGAGCAGTTCTTC. Its translation is CASSEVAGNEQFF.

This chain connects TRBV4-3 to TRBJ2-6; D is uncertain. Trimming removed 0 bases at V and 0 bases at J, with 18 bases between. CDR3 length equals 20 residues. Germline-derived CDR1 and CDR2 are LGHNA and YSLEER. DNA of the CDR3: TGCGCCAGCAGCCAAGATCCGGGCGGAGCCGATAGCTCTGGGGCCAACGTCCTGACTTTC. Its protein product is CASSQDPGGADSSGANVLTF.

This clone was found a few times. The chain carries TRBV15 and TRBJ1-1, with D uncertain. CDR1 and CDR2 from the germline V gene are LNHNV and YYDKDF (reference sequence). Trimming took 1 base from V and 11 from J, leaving 14 bases between them. CDR3 size: 13 residues. CDR3 region: CATSRAILNPAFF. The CDR3 coding sequence is TGTGCCACCAGCAGAGCAATATTAAACCCTGCTTTCTTT.